This entry concerns a single TCR beta chain. Its antigen is undetermined. The J segment lost 5 bases and the V segment lost 3 bases, leaving 5 bases of the junction unmatched. The germline V gene encodes CDR1 MRHNA and CDR2 SNTAGT. The CDR3 runs to 15 residues. TCRdb recomputed calls from the multiplex PCR reads with MiXCR, one row per CDR3 protein. Of roughly 110,000 distinct CDR3 sequences in the sample, around 30% were seen once. Breast cancer patients provided tissue from their axillary draining lymph nodes. This entry is derived from a study of breast tumors, draining lymph nodes, adjacent tissues. Study outcomes and limitations: Tumor repertoires ranked between lymph nodes and nontumor tissue in diversity, with V and J gene preferences. Luminal-like breast cancer showed significantly greater tumor-nontumor repertoire similarity than basal-like breast cancer did. The lymph node origin of tumor T cells was framed as consistent with a hypothesis, not demonstrated. The data were judged consistent with most tumor T cells coming from lymph node and expanding in tumor.

The V call is TRBV6-4, the J call TRBJ2-7; 12 bases are a match to TRBD2. The source material was axillary lymph node tissue. The TCR sequence derives from a female donor with breast cancer. Some clones in this sample may be carry-over from other donors' samples. The CDR3 region is CASSEGLAGSHEQYF. For the CDR3, the DNA is TGTGCCAGCAGTGAAGGACTAGCGGGATCTCACGAGCAGTACTTC.